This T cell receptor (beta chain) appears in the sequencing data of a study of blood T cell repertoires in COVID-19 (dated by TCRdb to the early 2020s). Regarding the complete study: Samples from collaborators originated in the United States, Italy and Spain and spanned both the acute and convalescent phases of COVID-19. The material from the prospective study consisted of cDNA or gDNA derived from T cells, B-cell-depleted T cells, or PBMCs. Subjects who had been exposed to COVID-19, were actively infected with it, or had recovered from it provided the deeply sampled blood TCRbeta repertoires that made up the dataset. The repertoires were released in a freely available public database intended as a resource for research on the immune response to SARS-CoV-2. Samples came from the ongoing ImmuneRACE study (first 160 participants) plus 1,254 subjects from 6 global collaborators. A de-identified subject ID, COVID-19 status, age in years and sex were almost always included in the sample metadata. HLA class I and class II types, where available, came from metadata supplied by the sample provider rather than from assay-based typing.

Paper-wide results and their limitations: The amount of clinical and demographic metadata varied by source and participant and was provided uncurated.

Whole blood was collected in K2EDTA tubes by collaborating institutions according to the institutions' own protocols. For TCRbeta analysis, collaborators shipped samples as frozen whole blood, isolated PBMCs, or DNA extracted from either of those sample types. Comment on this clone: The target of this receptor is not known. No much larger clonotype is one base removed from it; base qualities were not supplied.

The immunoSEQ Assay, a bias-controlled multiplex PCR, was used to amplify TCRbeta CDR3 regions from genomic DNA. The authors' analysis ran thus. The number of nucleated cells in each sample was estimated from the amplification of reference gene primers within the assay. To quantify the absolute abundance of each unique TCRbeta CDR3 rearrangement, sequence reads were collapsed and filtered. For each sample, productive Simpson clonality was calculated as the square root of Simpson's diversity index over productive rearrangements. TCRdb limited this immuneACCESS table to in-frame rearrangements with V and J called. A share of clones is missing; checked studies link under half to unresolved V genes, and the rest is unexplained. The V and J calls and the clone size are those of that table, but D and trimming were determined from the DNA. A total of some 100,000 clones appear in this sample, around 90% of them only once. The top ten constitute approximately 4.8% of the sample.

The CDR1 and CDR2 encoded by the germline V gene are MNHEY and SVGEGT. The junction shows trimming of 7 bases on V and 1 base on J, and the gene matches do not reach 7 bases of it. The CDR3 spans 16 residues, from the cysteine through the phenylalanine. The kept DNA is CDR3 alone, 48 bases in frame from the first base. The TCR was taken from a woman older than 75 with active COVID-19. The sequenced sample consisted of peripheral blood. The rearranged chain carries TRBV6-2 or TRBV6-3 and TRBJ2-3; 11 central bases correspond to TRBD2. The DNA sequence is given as TGTGCCAGCACCCCGGGACTAGCGGCTCGCACAGATACGCAGTATTTT. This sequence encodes CASTPGLAARTDTQYF.